The 14 T cell receptor beta chains below all came from one sample that was sequenced in a study of CD8 T cells in Susac syndrome. Random hexamers primed reverse transcription of about 0.45 to 1 ug RNA. MiXCR was run by TCRdb on the immunoSEQ multiplex PCR reads, yielding one entry per CDR3 protein. The sample lists 130,000 or so distinct CDR3 sequences; around 86% were seen once. Sequences were obtained from CD8+ T cells from PBMCs. The receptors stem from a human donor with multiple sclerosis.

The chain is built from TRBV27 and TRBJ2-2; 7 bases fit TRBD1. This CDR3 comprises 14 residues. The germline V gene encodes CDR1 MNHEY and CDR2 SMNVEV (reference sequence). The V segment lost 6 bases and the J segment 5 bases; nucleotides outside the gene matches: 6. The CDR3 loop is CASSPLQGTGELFF. The DNA for the CDR3 is TGTGCCAGCAGCCCCCTACAGGGGACCGGGGAGCTGTTTTTT.

This clonotype was counted a few times. This chain uses TRBV19 with TRBJ2-1, with D uncertain. This CDR3 comprises 12 residues. Deletions cut 8 bases from V and 6 bases from J, with 11 bases between. Germline lookup yields CDR1 LNHDA and CDR2 SQIVND (reference sequence). The CDR3 loop is CASRVGPNEQFF. The CDR3 DNA is TGTGCCAGTCGGGTAGGGCCCAATGAGCAGTTCTTC.

V gene TRBV30 combines with J gene TRBJ1-2; D is unclear. Germline CDR1 and CDR2: GTSNPN and SVGIG (reference sequence). V lost 2 bases to trimming and J lost 9 bases, with 16 bases between them. The CDR3 totals 13 residues. CDR3 loop: CAWSSTGVGSYTF. The CDR3 coding sequence is TGTGCCTGGAGTAGTACGGGAGTGGGGAGCTACACCTTC.

The chain joins TRBV18 to TRBJ1-1; D call uncertain. The CDR3 is 13 amino acids. The germline V and J ends were trimmed by 8 bases and 4 bases, with 14 bases remaining between them. The V gene's germline CDR1 is KGHSH and CDR2 LQKENI. CDR3 loop: CASRVLRSTEAFF. In DNA form, the CDR3 reads TGTGCCAGCAGGGTTTTGCGTAGCACTGAAGCTTTCTTT.

V is TRBV11-2 and J is TRBJ2-5; D ambiguous. The CDR3 length is 15 residues. Germline V gene sequence: CDR1 SGHAT, CDR2 FQNNGV. The germline V and J ends were trimmed by 2 bases and 1 base, with 11 bases remaining between them. As DNA, the CDR3 is TGTGCCAGCAGCTTATGGCAGGCGGTCCAAGAGACCCAGTACTTC. This codes for CASSLWQAVQETQYF.

This rearrangement joins TRBV27 to TRBJ1-1, with D possibly matching TRBD1 (6 bases). Germline V lookup: CDR1 MNHEY, CDR2 SMNVEV (reference sequence). The CDR3 runs 15 residues. The V and J ends lost 10 bases and 6 bases respectively, with 24 bases between them. CDR3 region: CATLFWGALGPEAFF. The DNA of the CDR3 is TGTGCCACCTTATTCTGGGGGGCGCTGGGGCCTGAAGCTTTCTTT.

This clonotype was picked up one time. V and J are TRBV28 and TRBJ1-2; D gene unclear. The CDR3 is made up of 13 amino acids. V was trimmed by 3 bases and J by 6 bases, leaving 11 bases between them. Germline CDR1 reads MDHEN; CDR2 reads SYDVKM. As DNA, the CDR3 is TGTGCCAGCAGTTTCTACGTCGTGGATGGCTACACCTTC. As protein: CASSFYVVDGYTF.

The V and J genes are TRBV28 and TRBJ2-3, with 7 bases matching TRBD1. Trimming at V came to 7 bases and at J to 2 bases, leaving 9 bases not matched to a gene. From germline, CDR1 is MDHEN and CDR2 SYDVKM. The CDR3 extends over 15 amino acids. This CDR3 is CASNAGQAITDTQYF. CDR3 bases: TGTGCCAGCAACGCCGGACAGGCTATCACAGATACGCAGTATTTT.

J is TRBJ2-1 and V is TRBV27, with D perhaps matching TRBD2 (6 bases). The CDR3 contains 15 residues. Germline CDR1 reads MNHEY; CDR2 reads SMNVEV (reference sequence). V gave up 1 base and J gave up 6 bases, with 13 bases separating them. DNA of the CDR3: TGTGCCAGCAGTTTATTGCCTCTGGGGGGCAATGAGCAGTTCTTC. Translating it yields CASSLLPLGGNEQFF.

The chain recombines TRBV6-2 or TRBV6-3 with TRBJ2-4; D may be TRBD2 (6 bases). Germline V CDR1 and CDR2: MNHEY, SVGEGT. V gave up 2 bases and J gave up 0 bases, with 14 bases separating them. CDR3 size: 17 residues. The CDR3 sequence is CASSYPWTKLAKNIQYF. The CDR3 DNA follows: TGTGCCAGCAGTTACCCTTGGACTAAACTAGCCAAAAACATTCAGTACTTC.

J is TRBJ1-2 and V is TRBV7-9, with D possibly TRBD1 on 6 matching bases. Germline V gives CDR1 SEHNR, CDR2 FQNEAQ (reference sequence). The CDR3 has 15 amino acids. Trimming shortened V by 5 bases and J by 5 bases, and 18 bases separated the two germline ends. The CDR3 nucleotides read TGTGCCAGCAGCCCCTGGACAGAAAATCAGTATGGCTACACCTTC. Encoded protein: CASSPWTENQYGYTF.

The DNA for the CDR3 is TGCGCCAGCTGGGAAAATTCTTACGAGCAGTACTTC. It codes for CASWENSYEQYF. The gene calls are TRBV5-1 and TRBJ2-7; no clear D gene. This CDR3 contains 12 residues. CDR1 is SGHRS and CDR2 is YFSETQ in the germline V gene. V lost 7 bases to trimming and J lost 4 bases, with 12 bases between them.

The chain uses TRBV15 and TRBJ2-1; D perhaps matches TRBD1 (6 bases). Trimming removed 3 bases from V and 4 bases from J, with 19 bases in between. Germline loops: CDR1 LNHNV, CDR2 YYDKDF (reference sequence). There are 17 residues in the CDR3. CDR3 bases: TGTGCCACCAGCAGTCCGATGCAGGGGAGACCTTACAATGAGCAGTTCTTC. This codes for CATSSPMQGRPYNEQFF.

The chain has TRBV30 and TRBJ1-1; the D is unclear. Germline V CDR1 and CDR2: GTSNPN, SVGIG (reference sequence). CDR3 size: 13 residues. V lost 3 bases to trimming and J lost 3 bases, with 11 bases between them. CDR3 residues: CAWSDSWDTEAFF. The CDR3 DNA is TGTGCCTGGAGCGACTCCTGGGACACTGAAGCTTTCTTT.